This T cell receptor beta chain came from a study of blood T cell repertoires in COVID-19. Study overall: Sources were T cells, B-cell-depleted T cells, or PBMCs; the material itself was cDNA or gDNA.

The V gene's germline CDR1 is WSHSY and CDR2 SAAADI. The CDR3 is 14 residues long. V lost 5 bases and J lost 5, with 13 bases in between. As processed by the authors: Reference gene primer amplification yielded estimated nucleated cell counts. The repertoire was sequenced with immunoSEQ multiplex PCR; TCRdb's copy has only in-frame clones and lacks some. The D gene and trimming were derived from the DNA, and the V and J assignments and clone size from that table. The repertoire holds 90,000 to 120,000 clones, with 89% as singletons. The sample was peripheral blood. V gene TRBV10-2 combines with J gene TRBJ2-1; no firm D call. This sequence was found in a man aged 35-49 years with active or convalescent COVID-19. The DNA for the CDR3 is TGCGCCAGCAGTCAACAGAGAGTTAACAATGAGCAGTTCTTC. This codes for CASSQQRVNNEQFF.